The T cell receptor (beta chain) described here comes from a study of cytomegalovirus exposure and HLA in healthy donors. For the study at large: 81% of a few hundred genotyped donors fell in the Caucasian-associated ancestry cluster.

The germline V gene encodes CDR1 SGHRS and CDR2 YFSETQ. The CDR3 is 16 amino acids. The junction had 12 bases not matched to a gene; V was cut back by 5 bases and J by 6 bases. 13 Jbeta primers and 60 Vbeta primers were used for the PCR. The data were produced by immunoSEQ multiplex PCR, yet TCRdb's version contains in-frame clones alone and is incomplete. Of about 130,000 clones in the sample, roughly 74% are singletons; the top ten hold around 4%. Study observations and caveats: Within a later analysis, the majority of CMV-associated TCR beta chains appeared HLA-restricted.

Remarks on this clone: Its matching antigen is unknown.

The material sequenced was PBMCs. The TCR originated in a man in his forties in good health and CMV-seronegative. V usage is TRBV5-1 and J usage is TRBJ2-2; TRBD2 matches 8 bases. Here the CDR3 DNA reads TGCGCCAGCAGGGTAACGGGGGGGCCGGGTCCCGGGGAGCTGTTTTTT. Its protein is CASRVTGGPGPGELFF.